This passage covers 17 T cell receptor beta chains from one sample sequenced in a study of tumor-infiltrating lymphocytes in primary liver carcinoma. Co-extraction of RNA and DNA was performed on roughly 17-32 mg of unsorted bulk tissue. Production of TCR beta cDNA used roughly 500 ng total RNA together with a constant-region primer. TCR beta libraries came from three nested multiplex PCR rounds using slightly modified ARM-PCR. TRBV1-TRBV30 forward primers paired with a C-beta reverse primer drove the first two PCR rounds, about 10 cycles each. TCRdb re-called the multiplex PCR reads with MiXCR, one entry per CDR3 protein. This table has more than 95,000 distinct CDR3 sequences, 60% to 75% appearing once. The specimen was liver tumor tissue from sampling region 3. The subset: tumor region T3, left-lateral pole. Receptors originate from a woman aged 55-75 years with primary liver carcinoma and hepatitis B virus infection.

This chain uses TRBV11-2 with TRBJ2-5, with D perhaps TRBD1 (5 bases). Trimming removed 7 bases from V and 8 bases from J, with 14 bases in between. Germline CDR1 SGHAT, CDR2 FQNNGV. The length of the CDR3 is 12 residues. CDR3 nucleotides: TGTGCCAGCATCCACCTAGGGGAAACCCAGTACTTC. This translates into CASIHLGETQYF.

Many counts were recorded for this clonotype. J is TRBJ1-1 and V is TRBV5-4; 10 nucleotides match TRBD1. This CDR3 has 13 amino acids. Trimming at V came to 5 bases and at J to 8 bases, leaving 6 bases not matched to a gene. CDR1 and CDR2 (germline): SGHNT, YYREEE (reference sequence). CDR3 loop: CASSPTGGQEAFF. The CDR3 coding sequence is TGTGCCAGCAGTCCGACAGGGGGCCAGGAAGCTTTCTTT. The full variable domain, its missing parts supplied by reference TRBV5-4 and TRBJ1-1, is ETGVTQSPTHLIKTRGQQVTLRCSSQSGHNTVSWYQQALGQGPQFIFQYYREEENGRGNFPPRFSGLQFPNYSSELNVNALELDDSALYLCASSPTGGQEAFFGQGTRLTVV.

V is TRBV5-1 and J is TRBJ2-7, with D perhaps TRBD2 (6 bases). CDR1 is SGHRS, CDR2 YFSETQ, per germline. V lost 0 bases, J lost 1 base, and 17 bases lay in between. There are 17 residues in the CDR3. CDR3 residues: CASSLVSGDGRSYEQYF. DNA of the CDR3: TGCGCCAGCAGCTTGGTGTCGGGGGATGGCCGGTCCTACGAGCAGTACTTC.

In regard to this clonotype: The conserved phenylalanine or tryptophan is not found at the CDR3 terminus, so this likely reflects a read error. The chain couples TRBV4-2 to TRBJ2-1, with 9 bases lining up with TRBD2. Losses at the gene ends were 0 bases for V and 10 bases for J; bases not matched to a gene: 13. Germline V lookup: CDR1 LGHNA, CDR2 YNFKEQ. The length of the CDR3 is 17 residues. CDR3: CASSQEARREGAKEQFL. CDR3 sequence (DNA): TGTGCCAGCAGCCAAGAAGCAAGGCGGGAGGGGGCCAAAGAGCAGTTCTTA.

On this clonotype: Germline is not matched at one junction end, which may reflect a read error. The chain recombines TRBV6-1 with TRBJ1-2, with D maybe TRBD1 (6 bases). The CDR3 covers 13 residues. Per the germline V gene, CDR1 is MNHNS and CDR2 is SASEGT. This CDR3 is CASSDRQDYDYTF. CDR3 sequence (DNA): TGTGCCAGCAGTGACCGACAGGACTATGACTACACCTTC.

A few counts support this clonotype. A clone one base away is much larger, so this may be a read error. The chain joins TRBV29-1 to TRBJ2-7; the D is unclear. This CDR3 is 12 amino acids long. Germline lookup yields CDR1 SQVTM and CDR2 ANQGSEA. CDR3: CSIEAQPYEQYF. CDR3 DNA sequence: TGCAGCATTGAAGCCCAACCCTACGAGCAGTACTTC.

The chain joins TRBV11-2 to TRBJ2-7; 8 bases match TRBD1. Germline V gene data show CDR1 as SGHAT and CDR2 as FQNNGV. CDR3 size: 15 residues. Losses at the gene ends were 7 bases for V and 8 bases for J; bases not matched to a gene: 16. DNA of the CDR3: TGTGCCAGCATCATAGTCCCGACAGGGGCCTATCAGCAGTACTTC. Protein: CASIIVPTGAYQQYF.

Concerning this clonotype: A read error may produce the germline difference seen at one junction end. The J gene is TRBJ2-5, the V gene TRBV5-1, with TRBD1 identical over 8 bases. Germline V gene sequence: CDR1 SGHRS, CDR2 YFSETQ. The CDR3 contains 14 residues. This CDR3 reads CAGSLQGAQETQYF. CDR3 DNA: TGCGCCGGCAGCTTGCAGGGGGCGCAGGAGACCCAGTACTTC.

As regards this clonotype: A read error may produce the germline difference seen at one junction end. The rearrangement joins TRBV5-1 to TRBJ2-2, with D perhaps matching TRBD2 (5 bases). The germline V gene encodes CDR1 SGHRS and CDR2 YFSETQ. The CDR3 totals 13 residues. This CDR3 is CASCSGNTGEQFF. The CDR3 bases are TGCGCCAGCTGTAGTGGGAACACCGGGGAGCAGTTTTTT.

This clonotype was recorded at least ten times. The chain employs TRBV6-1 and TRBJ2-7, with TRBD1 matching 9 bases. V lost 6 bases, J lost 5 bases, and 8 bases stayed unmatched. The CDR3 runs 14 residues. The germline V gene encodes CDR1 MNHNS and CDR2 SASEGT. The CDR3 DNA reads TGTGCCAGCAGAACAGGGACAGGGCGGCACGAGCAGTACTTC. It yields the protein CASRTGTGRHEQYF.

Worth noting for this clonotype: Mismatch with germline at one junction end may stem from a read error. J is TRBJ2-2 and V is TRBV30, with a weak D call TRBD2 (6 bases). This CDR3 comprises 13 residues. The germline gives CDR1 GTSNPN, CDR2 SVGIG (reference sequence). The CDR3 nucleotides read TGTGCCTGGAGTGCCAGCGGGTCCGGGAAGCTGTTTTTT. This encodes CAWSASGSGKLFF. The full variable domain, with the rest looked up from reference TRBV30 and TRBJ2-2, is SQTIHQWPATLVQPVGSPLSLECTVEGTSNPNLYWYRQAAGRGLQLLFYSVGIGQISSEVPQNLSASRPQDRQFILSSKKLLLSDSGFYLCAWSASGSGKLFFGEGSRLTVL.

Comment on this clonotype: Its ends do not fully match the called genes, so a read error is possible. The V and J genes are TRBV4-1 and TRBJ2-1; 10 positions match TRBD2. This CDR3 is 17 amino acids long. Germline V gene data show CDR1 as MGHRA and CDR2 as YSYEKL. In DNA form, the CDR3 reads TGCGCCAGCAGCCGTACAGGACTAGCGGAAACCTACAATGAACAGTTCTTC. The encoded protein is CASSRTGLAETYNEQFF.

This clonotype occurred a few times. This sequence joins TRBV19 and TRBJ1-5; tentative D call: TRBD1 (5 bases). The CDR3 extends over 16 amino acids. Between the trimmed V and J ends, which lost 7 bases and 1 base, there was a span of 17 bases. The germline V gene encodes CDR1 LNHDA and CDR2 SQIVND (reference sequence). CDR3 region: CASTPRSWGSNQPQHF. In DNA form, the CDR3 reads TGTGCCAGTACACCCCGGTCTTGGGGGAGCAATCAGCCCCAGCATTTT.

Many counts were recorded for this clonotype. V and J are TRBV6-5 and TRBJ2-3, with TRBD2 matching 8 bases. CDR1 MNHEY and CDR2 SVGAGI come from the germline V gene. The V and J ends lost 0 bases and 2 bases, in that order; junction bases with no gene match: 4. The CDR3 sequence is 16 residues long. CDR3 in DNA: TGTGCCAGCAGTTACTCAGCTAGCGGGCACACAGATACGCAGTATTTT. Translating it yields CASSYSASGHTDTQYF.

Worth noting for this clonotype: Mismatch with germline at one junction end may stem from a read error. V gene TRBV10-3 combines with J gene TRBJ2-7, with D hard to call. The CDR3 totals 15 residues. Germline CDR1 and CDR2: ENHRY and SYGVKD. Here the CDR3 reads CDISDPGRAAYEQYF. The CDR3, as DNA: TGTGACATCAGTGATCCCGGACGCGCGGCGTACGAGCAGTACTTC.

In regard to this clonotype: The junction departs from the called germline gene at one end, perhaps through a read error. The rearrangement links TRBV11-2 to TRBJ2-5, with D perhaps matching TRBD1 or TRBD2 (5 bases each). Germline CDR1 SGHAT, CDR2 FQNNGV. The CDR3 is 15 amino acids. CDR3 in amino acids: CANSLGSQGAGTQYF. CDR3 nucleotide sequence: TGTGCCAACAGCTTGGGTTCCCAGGGCGCGGGGACCCAGTACTTC.

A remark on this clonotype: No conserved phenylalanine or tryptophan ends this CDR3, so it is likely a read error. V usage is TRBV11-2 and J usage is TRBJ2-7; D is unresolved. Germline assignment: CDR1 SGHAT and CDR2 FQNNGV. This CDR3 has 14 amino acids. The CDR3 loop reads CASRLGQATYEQYI. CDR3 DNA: TGTGCCAGCAGATTAGGGCAGGCTACCTACGAGCAGTACATC.